The rows below give T cell receptor beta chains drawn from one sample of a study of blood T cells in healthy people across ages. MiXCR, applied by TCRdb to the 5' RACE reads, yields one record per CDR3 protein. The table lists 540,000 or so distinct CDR3 sequences, approximately 27% of them singletons. Sequencing used blood. Source of these receptors: a woman between 70 and 85 years old in good health. Both conserved end residues are trimmed from each CDR3. Fields, in order: J gene, CDR3 length, V gene, CDR3 protein.

>TRBJ1-2|11|TRBV12-3/TRBV12-4
ASSLTGRAGYT
>TRBJ1-5|13|TRBV3-1
ASSQVLQVPQPQH
>TRBJ2-7|11|TRBV5-1
ASSTRQGYEQY
>TRBJ2-2|15|TRBV5-5
ASSLWASGDTTGELF
>TRBJ2-3|10|TRBV2
ASRIALDTQY
>TRBJ2-7|12|TRBV30
AWTQAGKSYEQY
>TRBJ2-3|14|TRBV30
AWTYFGASGGPTQY
>TRBJ1-3|11|TRBV7-2
ASSLYGENTIY
>TRBJ1-5|11|TRBV20-1
SARGQNNQPQH
>TRBJ2-3|13|TRBV29-1
SVVGDSLSTVTQY
>TRBJ2-5|14|TRBV9
ASSVGTGGPVETQY
>TRBJ2-2|13|TRBV7-9
ASSPRGTVTGELF
>TRBJ1-3|16|TRBV4-3
ASSQERGINLSGNTIY
>TRBJ2-3|12|TRBV20-1
SASRAGGTDTQY
>TRBJ1-2|11|TRBV7-2
ASSRSRGNGYT